The next 32 T cell receptor beta chains were all read from a single sample in a study of blood T cell repertoires in COVID-19. The assay was immunoSEQ multiplex PCR, and TCRdb's table has in-frame clones only and misses some. The sample has over 200,000 clones, about 88% seen once. Sequencing was carried out using peripheral blood. Receptors originate from a woman in her sixties or seventies with acute or convalescent COVID-19.

This rearrangement joins TRBV30 to TRBJ1-6; D is possibly TRBD1 (5 bases). The germline V gene encodes CDR1 GTSNPN and CDR2 SVGIG (reference sequence). Trimming removed 2 bases at V and 7 bases at J, with 21 bases between. The CDR3 totals 17 residues. CDR3 nucleotide sequence: TGTGCCTGGAGTTCCCGCGGGACTTGGGCCCGAAATTCACCCCTCCACTTT. Translated: CAWSSRGTWARNSPLHF.

V is TRBV24-1 and J is TRBJ2-2; weak D call: TRBD2 (6 bases). From germline, CDR1 is KGHDR and CDR2 SFDVKD. V dropped 0 bases and J dropped 5 bases, with 12 bases sitting between them. CDR3 size: 16 residues. The CDR3 reads CATSDLGRELTGELFF. The CDR3 DNA reads TGTGCCACCAGTGATTTGGGACGGGAGTTGACCGGGGAGCTGTTTTTT.

The chain is built from TRBV7-8 and TRBJ2-5; the match to TRBD2 covers 14 bases. The CDR3 loop spans 19 amino acids. CDR1 and CDR2 from the germline V gene are SGHVS and FQNEAQ. The V gene end was trimmed by 5 bases and the J gene end by 6 bases; junction bases not matched to a gene: 17. In nucleotides, the CDR3 is TGTGCCAGCAGCCCCCGACTGACTAGCGGGGGGGCCGGGGGGAAGACCCAGTACTTC. It yields the protein CASSPRLTSGGAGGKTQYF.

This chain links TRBV4-3 with TRBJ1-1, with D perhaps TRBD1 (6 bases). This CDR3 is built from 14 residues. Germline values: CDR1 LGHNA, CDR2 YSLEER. The V end was cut by 6 bases, the J end by 0 bases, with 11 bases between. CDR3 bases: TGCGCCAGCAGGCCGGGACAAATGAACACTGAAGCTTTCTTT. It yields the protein CASRPGQMNTEAFF.

Points on this clone: Its ends do not fully match the called genes, so a read error is possible. At the DNA level, this CDR3 is encoded by other sequences in the same sample as well. V is TRBV28 and J is TRBJ2-7; D is perhaps TRBD2 (6 bases). Germline loops: CDR1 MDHEN, CDR2 SYDVKM. CDR3 length: 13 amino acids. CDR3 amino acids: CASRDSGLYEQYF. As DNA, the CDR3 is TGTGCTAGCAGGGATAGCGGCCTCTACGAGCAGTACTTC.

The chain links TRBV18 to TRBJ2-7; D ambiguous. CDR1 and CDR2 from the germline V gene are KGHSH and LQKENI. V was clipped by 3 bases and J by 2 bases, with 8 bases between them. This CDR3 contains 13 residues. CDR3 in amino acids: CASSPANTYEQYF. The CDR3 nucleotides are TGTGCCAGCTCACCGGCCAATACCTACGAGCAGTACTTC.

This chain connects TRBV6-5 to TRBJ1-5; TRBD1 matches 8 bases. The trim removed 6 bases at V and 2 bases at J, leaving 6 bases unmatched. CDR1 is MNHEY, CDR2 SVGAGI, per germline. This CDR3 is 15 amino acids long. The CDR3: CASRTTGGGNQPQHF. CDR3 nucleotides: TGTGCCAGCAGGACCACAGGGGGGGGCAATCAGCCCCAGCATTTT.

The CDR3 DNA follows: TGCGCCAGCAGCCAAGCGCCCAGGCAAGAGACCCAGTACTTC. This encodes CASSQAPRQETQYF. The chain joins TRBV4-1 to TRBJ2-5; D remains ambiguous. Per the germline V gene, CDR1 is MGHRA and CDR2 is YSYEKL. The germline V and J ends were trimmed by 1 base and 2 bases, with 8 bases remaining between them. The CDR3 spans 14 residues.

The chain carries TRBV19 and TRBJ1-1, with no clear D. V was trimmed by 2 bases and J by 0 bases, leaving 10 bases between them. The CDR3 has 15 amino acids. CDR1 is LNHDA and CDR2 is SQIVND in the germline V gene (reference sequence). CDR3 in DNA: TGTGCCAGTAGTATACCAGGAAAAGTGAACACTGAAGCTTTCTTT. Amino acids: CASSIPGKVNTEAFF.

The gene calls are TRBV4-2 and TRBJ1-2, with 9 bases that match TRBD1. V lost 1 base, J lost 2 bases, and 8 bases stayed unmatched. The CDR3 length is 17 residues. Germline V gene data show CDR1 as LGHNA and CDR2 as YNFKEQ. The CDR3 DNA reads TGTGCCAGCAGCCAAGGGGACAGGGCCCCAAGGAACTATGGCTACACCTTC. Its protein product is CASSQGDRAPRNYGYTF.

The J gene is TRBJ2-1, the V gene TRBV4-2; 9 bases fit TRBD2. This CDR3 has 18 amino acids. Germline CDR1 LGHNA, CDR2 YNFKEQ. The V and J ends lost 0 bases and 4 bases, in that order; junction bases with no gene match: 10. In DNA form, the CDR3 reads TGTGCCAGCAGCCAAGATCGTGAGGCGGGAGGGCGGTACAATGAGCAGTTCTTC. Translating gives CASSQDREAGGRYNEQFF.

This clone was seen a handful of times. The CDR3 loop is CASSIPPGRTGKTEAFF. For the CDR3, the DNA is TGTGCCAGTAGTATCCCCCCAGGGAGGACGGGAAAGACTGAAGCTTTCTTT. The chain recombines TRBV19 with TRBJ1-1, with a tentative D call TRBD1 (5 bases). Germline CDR1 is LNHDA and CDR2 is SQIVND (reference sequence). CDR3 size: 17 residues. The V gene lost 3 bases and the J gene lost 5 bases, with 22 bases spanning the gap.

The rearrangement joins TRBV11-3 to TRBJ2-3, with a weak D call TRBD1 (6 bases). Germline lookup yields CDR1 SGHNT and CDR2 YENEEA. This CDR3 has 15 residues. The V end was cut by 5 bases, the J end by 3 bases, with 15 bases between. The CDR3 protein is CASSERGSGTDTQYF. DNA of the CDR3: TGTGCCAGCAGCGAGAGGGGGTCAGGAACAGATACGCAGTATTTT.

V and J are TRBV19 and TRBJ1-4, with D possibly TRBD1 on 5 matching bases. V gave up 4 bases and J gave up 5 bases, with 11 bases separating them. The germline V gene encodes CDR1 LNHDA and CDR2 SQIVND (reference sequence). CDR3 length equals 14 residues. CDR3 sequence reads: CASSTGDSNEKLFF. CDR3 nucleotides: TGTGCCAGTAGTACGGGGGACTCGAATGAAAAACTGTTTTTT.

V and J are TRBV3-1 (or the pseudogene TRBV3-2) and TRBJ2-1, with D tentatively TRBD1 (5 bases). V gave up 0 bases and J gave up 6 bases, with 18 bases separating them. This CDR3 spans 17 amino acids. Germline CDR1 LGHDT, CDR2 YNNKEL (reference sequence). CDR3 DNA sequence: TGTGCCAGCAGCCAAGAATTCGCTAGACAGTCAGGCAATGAGCAGTTCTTC. Protein: CASSQEFARQSGNEQFF.

J is TRBJ1-1 and V is TRBV6-1; TRBD1 matches 10 bases. The CDR3 covers 19 residues. Trimming removed 0 bases from V and 3 bases from J; junction bases left unmatched: 13. Germline CDR1 and CDR2: MNHNS and SASEGT. In DNA form, the CDR3 reads TGTGCCAGCAGTGAAGCGCTGGGGGGACAGGGGAGCATGGACACTGAAGCTTTCTTT. This translates into CASSEALGGQGSMDTEAFF.

The chain uses TRBV3-1 (or the pseudogene TRBV3-2) and TRBJ2-7, with a tentative D call TRBD1 (6 bases). Germline V gene data show CDR1 as LGHDT and CDR2 as YNNKEL (reference sequence). The germline V and J ends were trimmed by 1 base and 0 bases, with 13 bases remaining between them. The CDR3 extends over 16 amino acids. CDR3 protein: CASSQAYQGNSYEQYF. The CDR3 nucleotides are TGTGCCAGCAGCCAAGCCTACCAGGGGAACTCCTACGAGCAGTACTTC.

The chain couples TRBV5-6 to TRBJ2-1; TRBD2 is a possible D gene (6 bases). V was pared by 1 base and J by 7 bases, with 15 bases between. This CDR3 comprises 15 residues. CDR1 is SGHDT and CDR2 is YYEEEE in the germline V gene. The DNA of the CDR3 is TGTGCCAGCAGCTTGCTTGCGGGGAGGTATAATGAGCAGTTCTTC. Residues: CASSLLAGRYNEQFF.

The chain combines TRBV15 with TRBJ2-7, with 10 bases identical to TRBD1. The CDR3 contains 16 residues. The V segment lost 0 bases and the J segment 6 bases; nucleotides outside the gene matches: 8. CDR1 LNHNV and CDR2 YYDKDF come from the germline V gene (reference sequence). The CDR3 protein is CATSRDGGTGVREQYF. CDR3 DNA: TGTGCCACCAGCAGAGATGGGGGGACAGGGGTTCGCGAGCAGTACTTC.

V and J are TRBV7-2 and TRBJ1-5, with TRBD1 as a possible D gene (5 bases). The germline V gene encodes CDR1 SGHTA and CDR2 FQGNSA. The V and J ends lost 5 bases and 6 bases respectively, with 11 bases between them. The CDR3 is 13 residues long. CDR3 amino acids: CASSPGGGQPQHF. The CDR3 DNA follows: TGTGCCAGCAGCCCGGGGGGGGGTCAGCCCCAGCATTTT.

The rearrangement uses TRBV5-1 and TRBJ1-1; TRBD1 is a possible D gene (5 bases). Deletions cut 6 bases from V and 1 base from J, with 13 bases between. This CDR3 is 14 amino acids long. Per germline, CDR1 SGHRS and CDR2 YFSETQ. CDR3 bases: TGCGCCAGCACATGGGGGGGTTCGAACACTGAAGCTTTCTTT. This encodes CASTWGGSNTEAFF.

This clone came up a few times. This rearrangement joins TRBV18 to TRBJ1-2, with TRBD1 matching over 7 bases. Germline CDR1 reads KGHSH; CDR2 reads LQKENI. Losses at the gene ends were 3 bases for V and 3 bases for J; bases not matched to a gene: 1. This CDR3 is built from 13 residues. Here the CDR3 reads CASSPTGYYGYTF. As DNA, the CDR3 is TGTGCCAGCTCACCGACAGGGTACTATGGCTACACCTTC. Full variable domain (outside the CDR3, taken from reference TRBV18 and TRBJ1-2): NAGVMQNPRHLVRRRGQEARLRCSPMKGHSHVYWYRQLPEEGLKFMVYLQKENIIDESGMPKERFSAEFPKEGPSILRIQQVVRGDSAAYFCASSPTGYYGYTFGSGTRLTVV.

The chain employs TRBV30 and TRBJ1-1; TRBD1 might be the D (5 bases). The germline gives CDR1 GTSNPN, CDR2 SVGIG (reference sequence). CDR3 length equals 13 residues. Trimming removed 3 bases at V and 8 bases at J, with 16 bases between. The CDR3 bases are TGTGCCTGGAGCCCCGGGCACGGGGGAGAAGCTTTCTTT. This codes for CAWSPGHGGEAFF.

The rearrangement joins TRBV7-9 to TRBJ2-7; 9 bases are shared with TRBD1. V shed 5 bases and J 3 bases; nucleotides not matched to a gene: 8. Germline loops: CDR1 SEHNR, CDR2 FQNEAQ (reference sequence). The length of the CDR3 is 15 residues. Written as DNA, the CDR3 is TGTGCCAGCAGCCGCGACAGGGGGGTAAACTACGAGCAGTACTTC. Protein: CASSRDRGVNYEQYF.

The table lists this clone with a count of one. The chain is built from TRBV20-1 and TRBJ1-1, with 7 bases aligning to TRBD1. The CDR3 covers 11 residues. The V segment lost 3 bases and the J segment 11 bases; nucleotides outside the gene matches: 6. Germline V gene data show CDR1 as DFQATT and CDR2 as SNEGSKA (reference sequence). For the CDR3, the DNA is TGCAGTGCTAGTCATAGGGGGCAGGCTTTCTTT. Amino acid sequence: CSASHRGQAFF.

The rearrangement uses TRBV2 and TRBJ1-2; 8 bases map to TRBD1. CDR1 is SNHLY, CDR2 FYNNEI, per germline. The CDR3 is 15 amino acids. The trim removed 7 bases at V and 4 bases at J, leaving 11 bases unmatched. CDR3 sequence reads: CASTQDRGAGYGYTF. Here the CDR3 DNA reads TGTGCCAGCACCCAAGACAGGGGCGCAGGCTATGGCTACACCTTC. The full variable domain, in which reference TRBV2 and TRBJ1-2 provide the parts outside the CDR3, is EPEVTQTPSHQVTQMGQEVILRCVPISNHLYFYWYRQILGQKVEFLVSFYNNEISEKSEIFDDQFSVERPDGSNFTLKIRSTKLEDSAMYFCASTQDRGAGYGYTFGSGTRLTVV.

The V call is TRBV12-3 or TRBV12-4, the J call TRBJ2-1; 11 bases are a match to TRBD2. The CDR3 length is 13 residues. Trimming took 5 bases from V and 8 from J; bases not matched to a gene: 2. CDR3 in amino acids: CASSTGLADEQFF. DNA of the CDR3: TGTGCCAGCAGTACGGGACTAGCGGATGAGCAGTTCTTC.

This chain connects TRBV11-2 to TRBJ2-3; TRBD2 aligns across 7 bases. The CDR3 loop spans 16 amino acids. CDR1 is SGHAT, CDR2 FQNNGV, per germline. V dropped 1 base and J dropped 2; count of bases not matched to a gene: 6. The CDR3 bases are TGTGCCAGCAGCTTAGTGGCGGGAGCAGTCACAGATACGCAGTATTTT. Its protein product is CASSLVAGAVTDTQYF.

The chain employs TRBV13 and TRBJ2-7, with D unclear. Germline loops: CDR1 PRHDT, CDR2 FYEKMQ (reference sequence). Trimming stripped 2 bases from V and 4 bases from J, with 15 bases between. The CDR3 is 15 amino acids. CDR3 residues: CASSLFWLDRYEQYF. The CDR3 nucleotides read TGTGCCAGCAGCTTATTTTGGCTCGATCGATACGAGCAGTACTTC.

The chain couples TRBV29-1 to TRBJ1-1, with TRBD1 matching over 7 bases. The CDR3 totals 11 residues. V shed 7 bases, J shed 9 bases, and the junction held 8 bases outside the gene matches. The germline CDR1 and CDR2 sequences are SQVTM and ANQGSEA. The CDR3, as DNA: TGCAGCGCTCCGGGACAGTCACAAGCTTTCTTT. As protein: CSAPGQSQAFF.

The V gene is TRBV7-2, the J gene TRBJ2-5; a weak D match, TRBD2 (6 bases). The V and J ends lost 3 bases and 2 bases respectively, with 10 bases between them. The CDR3 totals 14 residues. Germline values: CDR1 SGHTA, CDR2 FQGNSA. In nucleotides, the CDR3 is TGTGCCAGCAGCTTGCCCGGGGGTCAAGAGACCCAGTACTTC. This encodes CASSLPGGQETQYF.

CDR3 DNA: TGCGCCAGCAGCTTGGCCGCGACAGGGGTGAAGGAGACCCAGTACTTC. Its protein product is CASSLAATGVKETQYF. The chain combines TRBV5-1 with TRBJ2-5, with TRBD1 matching over 8 bases. The CDR3 has 16 amino acids. Trimming cost V 0 bases and J 5 bases; bases outside gene matches: 9. Germline values: CDR1 SGHRS, CDR2 YFSETQ.